This T cell receptor beta chain was sequenced for a study of blood T cell repertoires in COVID-19. Only in-frame clones appear in the TCRdb table, and some are missing; sequencing was by immunoSEQ multiplex PCR. The sample has 380,000 or so clones, 85% to 90% seen once. Per germline, CDR1 SGHRS and CDR2 YFSETQ. The CDR3 is 14 residues long. The V gene lost 2 bases and the J gene lost 7 bases, with 12 bases spanning the gap. The chain employs TRBV5-1 and TRBJ1-4; D remains unclear. The sequence was collected from a woman aged 25 to 39 with acute COVID-19. The sequenced material came from PBMCs or T cells enriched from blood (not recorded which). The CDR3 sequence is CASSLSGGVEKLFF. CDR3 DNA sequence: TGCGCCAGCAGCTTATCAGGAGGTGTTGAAAAACTGTTTTTT.